Listed below are T cell receptor beta chains from one sample, sequenced in a study of T cell changes during pregnancy in multiple sclerosis. Only in-frame clones appear in the TCRdb table, and some are missing; sequencing was by immunoSEQ multiplex PCR. The sample records roughly 25,000 clones, roughly nine tenths being singletons. This specimen consisted of CD8+ T cells from peripheral blood mononuclear cells, obtained in the first trimester of pregnancy. All receptors derive from a female donor in good health, enrolled as a control in a pregnancy study. CDR3s include the opening cysteine and the closing phenylalanine or tryptophan.

TRBJ2-5 | TRBV7-9 | CASSATSGRMAETQYF
TRBJ2-3 | TRBV5-5 | CASSSLVGEAGTDTQYF
TRBJ2-2 | TRBV6-4 | CASSGTTNTGELFF
TRBJ2-3 | TRBV6-4 | CASSDGGGTDTQYF
TRBJ1-2 | TRBV4-1 | CASSPEPSLLYGYTF
TRBJ2-2 | TRBV4-1 | CASSQDFRGGLWELFF
TRBJ2-1 | TRBV4-1 | CASSQSDNEQFF
TRBJ2-7 | TRBV6-6 | CASSPHSGISYEQYF
TRBJ2-1 | TRBV6-6 | CASSYPGLVLGNEQFF
TRBJ1-6 | TRBV28 | CASSPRSYNSPLHF
TRBJ1-5 | TRBV4-1 | CASRPGVGHYQPQHF
TRBJ1-1 | TRBV7-9 | CASSLAPRHTEAFF
TRBJ1-5 | TRBV4-1 | CASSQDPDRNQPQHF
TRBJ1-4 | TRBV28 | CASSLRLTNEKLFF
TRBJ2-3 | TRBV28 | CASSYGVSTDTQYF
TRBJ2-7 | TRBV6-5 | CASSYTEDRIYEQYF
TRBJ1-2 | TRBV27 | CASSPGDSYYGYTF
TRBJ2-4 | TRBV7-8 | CASSPRTDGLAGNKNIQYF
TRBJ2-7 | TRBV27 | CASSGGGYEQYF
TRBJ2-7 | TRBV7-9 | CASSRTTGGPYEQYF
TRBJ1-6 | TRBV27 | CASSRGHNSPLHF
TRBJ2-7 | TRBV6-5 | CASSTVGTGGYEQYF
TRBJ2-2 | TRBV4-3 | CASSRDTGELFF
TRBJ1-1 | TRBV7-9 | CASSLESGGNIGTEAFF
TRBJ2-5 | TRBV9 | CASSTTGTETQYF
TRBJ2-1 | TRBV19 | CASSTRTGDYNEQFF
TRBJ2-7 | TRBV10-3 | CAISESGGQGVHEQYF
- | TRBV4-3 | CASSQEIGLYEQYF
TRBJ2-3 | TRBV27 | CASSLGQGGTDTQYF
TRBJ2-3 | TRBV19 | CASSIYSLRTDTQYF
TRBJ2-7 | TRBV2 | CASSSGTSGATEQYF
TRBJ1-1 | TRBV6-1 | CASSEDEENTEAFF
TRBJ2-1 | TRBV5-6 | CASSETSGRGNEQFF
TRBJ2-1 | TRBV13 | CASNIRGDLPYNEQFF
TRBJ2-7 | TRBV9 | CASSVETGISYEQYF
TRBJ1-1 | TRBV19 | CASSIDRNTEAFF
TRBJ2-7 | TRBV5-5 | CASSLVSGVLSYEQYF
TRBJ1-2 | TRBV2 | CASSSTGGRGYTF
TRBJ2-6 | TRBV4-2 | CASSQTSVSGANVLTF
TRBJ2-1 | TRBV7-8 | CASTRGGSYNEQFF
TRBJ2-5 | TRBV7-2 | CASSSLYGQETQYF
TRBJ2-7 | TRBV10-3 | CAIRAGTSGRYYEQYF
TRBJ2-7 | TRBV5-1 | CASSVGAYEQYF
TRBJ1-5 | TRBV29-1 | CSVVQEGQPQHF
TRBJ2-7 | TRBV2 | CASMEFEQYF
TRBJ1-1 | TRBV19 | CASSIVPPGTNTEAFF
TRBJ2-3 | TRBV7-9 | CASSLDRGDTQYF
TRBJ1-5 | TRBV19 | CASSIPDRENQPQHF
TRBJ1-4 | TRBV16 | CASSQLGQGALGTNEKLFF
TRBJ1-2 | TRBV29-1 | CSVEDVTAYYGYTF
TRBJ2-5 | TRBV2 | CASSGSGQGGPSGRRETQYF
TRBJ2-7 | TRBV6-6 | CASRSPGGGHEQYF
TRBJ1-2 | TRBV11-2 | CASSSPGTGPTLYGYTF
TRBJ1-4 | TRBV19 | CASSSDRGYEKLFF
TRBJ2-5 | TRBV6-4 | CASSEKAGGQETQYF